This T cell receptor (beta chain) was identified in a study of blood T cell repertoires in COVID-19. Study-wide context: Samples representing acute and convalescent COVID-19 were sourced from the United States, Italy and Spain. PBMCs, B-cell-depleted T cells, or T cells were the source of the cDNA or gDNA that made up the material.

This CDR3 has 11 residues. V gave up 3 bases and J gave up 17 bases, with 13 bases separating them. Germline V gene lookup returns CDR1 MDHEN and CDR2 SYDVKM. Authors' analysis steps: Reference gene primer amplification yielded estimated nucleated cell counts. Here immunoSEQ multiplex PCR was the method, and the copy in TCRdb shows in-frame clones only, minus some. V and J calls plus clone size are reproduced from that table; the DNA served to infer D and trimming. The sample consists of 150,000 to 200,000 clones, 80% to 90% of them appearing once. The material sequenced was peripheral blood. The sequence was collected from a middle-aged man with active or convalescent COVID-19. The genes are TRBV28 and TRBJ1-4; a possible D gene is TRBD1 (6 bases). The CDR3 nucleotides read TGTGCCAGCAGTTTTCGGACAGCACTATTTTTT. Its protein is CASSFRTALFF. The entire variable domain, with the rest obtained from reference TRBV28 and TRBJ1-4, is as follows: DVKVTQSSRYLVKRTGEKVFLECVQDMDHENMFWYRQDPGLGLRLIYFSYDVKMKEKGDIPEGYSVSREKKERFSLILESASTNQTSMYLCASSFRTALFFGSGTQLSVL.